This T cell receptor (beta chain) was profiled in a study of CD8 T cells in Susac syndrome. This clonotype appeared a single time. It was with random hexamers that roughly 0.5 to 1 ug RNA was reverse transcribed. From the immunoSEQ multiplex PCR reads, TCRdb called clonotypes with MiXCR, one entry per CDR3 protein. The sample consists of around 230,000 distinct CDR3 sequences, 95% of them appearing once. The junction had 8 bases not matched to a gene; V was cut back by 0 bases and J by 11 bases. The CDR3 has 14 residues. CDR1 is SGDLS and CDR2 is YYNGEE in the germline V gene. The chain joins TRBV9 to TRBJ2-3; 8 bases are a match to TRBD2. Material: CD4+ T cells from PBMCs. This clonotype was sampled from a human donor with multiple sclerosis. The CDR3 spells CASSVETSGNLQYF. The CDR3 DNA reads as TGTGCCAGCAGCGTAGAAACTAGCGGAAACCTGCAGTATTTT.